This T cell receptor beta chain was sequenced during a study of Ad26.COV2.S vaccination and SARS-CoV-2 variants. Turning to the study itself: Donor was assigned to the Ad26.COV2.S arm of trial COV1001.

Sequenced by immunoSEQ multiplex PCR; TCRdb stores in-frame clones only, minus some. The table records around 450,000 clones, more than 80% of them present only once. Concerning this clone: The antigen remains undetermined.

Study-wide results and caveats: People who got the vaccine or the placebo had similar non-spike TCR breadth. Ad26.COV2.S recipients had broader spike-specific TCRs (P = 0.0014).

Noted treatment: 15 to 20 received Ad26.COV2.S at low or high dose, single or two shots; about 5 received placebo; per-sample allocation not given. Day 63 following the first vaccine or placebo injection was when the samples were taken. The material was peripheral blood, obtained in a trial of Ad26.COV2.S vaccine versus placebo. The receptor's source is a person between 18 and 65 years old who received the Ad26.COV2.S COVID-19 vaccine or a placebo.

The DNA of the CDR3 is TGTGCCAGCAGCTTAGACCTAGCGGGAGGTCGCGAGCAGTACTTC. The encoded protein is CASSLDLAGGREQYF. The J gene is TRBJ2-7, the V gene TRBV7-2; TRBD2 matches 11 bases. In germline, CDR1 is SGHTA, CDR2 FQGNSA. J gave up 6 bases and V 1 base, and 5 bases lay outside the gene matches. The CDR3 covers 15 residues.